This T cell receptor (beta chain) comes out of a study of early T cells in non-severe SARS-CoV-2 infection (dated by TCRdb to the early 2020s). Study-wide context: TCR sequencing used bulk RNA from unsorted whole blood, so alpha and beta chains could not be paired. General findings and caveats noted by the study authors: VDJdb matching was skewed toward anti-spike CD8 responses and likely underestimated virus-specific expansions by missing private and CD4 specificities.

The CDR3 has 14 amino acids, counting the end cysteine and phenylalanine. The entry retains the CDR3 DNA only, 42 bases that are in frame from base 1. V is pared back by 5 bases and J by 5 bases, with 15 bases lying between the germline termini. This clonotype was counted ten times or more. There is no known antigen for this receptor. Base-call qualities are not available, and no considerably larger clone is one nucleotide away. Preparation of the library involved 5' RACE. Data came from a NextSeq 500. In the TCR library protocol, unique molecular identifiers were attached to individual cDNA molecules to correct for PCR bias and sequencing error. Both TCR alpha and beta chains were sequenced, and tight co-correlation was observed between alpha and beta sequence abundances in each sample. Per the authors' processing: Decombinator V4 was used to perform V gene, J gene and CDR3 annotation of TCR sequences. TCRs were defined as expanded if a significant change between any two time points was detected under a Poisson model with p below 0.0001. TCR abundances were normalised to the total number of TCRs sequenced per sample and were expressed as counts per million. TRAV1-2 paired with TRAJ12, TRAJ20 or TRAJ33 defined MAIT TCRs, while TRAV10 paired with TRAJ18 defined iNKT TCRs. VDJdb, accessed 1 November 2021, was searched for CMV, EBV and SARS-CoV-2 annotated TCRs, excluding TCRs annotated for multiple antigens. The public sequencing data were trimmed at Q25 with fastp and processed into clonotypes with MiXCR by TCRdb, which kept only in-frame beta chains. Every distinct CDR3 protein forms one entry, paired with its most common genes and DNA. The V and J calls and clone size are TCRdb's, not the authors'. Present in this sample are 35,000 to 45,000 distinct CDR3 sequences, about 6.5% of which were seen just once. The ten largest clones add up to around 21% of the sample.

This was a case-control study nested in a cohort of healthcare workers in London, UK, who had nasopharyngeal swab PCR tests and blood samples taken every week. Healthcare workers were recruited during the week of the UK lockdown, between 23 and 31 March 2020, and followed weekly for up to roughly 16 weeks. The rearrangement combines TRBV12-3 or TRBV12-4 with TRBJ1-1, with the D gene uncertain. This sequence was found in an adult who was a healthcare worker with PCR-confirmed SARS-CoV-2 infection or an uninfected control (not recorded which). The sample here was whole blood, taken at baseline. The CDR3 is CASSLQVRGTEAFF. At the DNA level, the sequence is TGTGCCAGCAGTCTTCAGGTTCGAGGGACTGAAGCTTTCTTT.